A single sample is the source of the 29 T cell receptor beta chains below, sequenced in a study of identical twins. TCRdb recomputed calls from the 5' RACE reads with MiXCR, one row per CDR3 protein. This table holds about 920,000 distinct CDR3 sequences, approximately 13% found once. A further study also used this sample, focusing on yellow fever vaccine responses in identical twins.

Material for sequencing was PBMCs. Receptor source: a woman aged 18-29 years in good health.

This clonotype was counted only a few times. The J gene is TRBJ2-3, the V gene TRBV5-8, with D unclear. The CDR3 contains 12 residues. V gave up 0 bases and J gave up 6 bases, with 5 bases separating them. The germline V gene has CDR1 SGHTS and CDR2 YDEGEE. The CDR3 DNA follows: TGTGCCAGCAGCTTGGCATGGGATACGCAGTATTTT. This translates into CASSLAWDTQYF.

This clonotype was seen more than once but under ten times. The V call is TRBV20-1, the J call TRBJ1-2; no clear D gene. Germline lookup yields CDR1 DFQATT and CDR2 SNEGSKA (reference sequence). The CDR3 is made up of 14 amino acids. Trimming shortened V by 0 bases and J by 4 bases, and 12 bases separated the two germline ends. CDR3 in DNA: TGCAGTGCTAGAGACTTTCCTCTGAGCTATGGCTACACCTTC. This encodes CSARDFPLSYGYTF.

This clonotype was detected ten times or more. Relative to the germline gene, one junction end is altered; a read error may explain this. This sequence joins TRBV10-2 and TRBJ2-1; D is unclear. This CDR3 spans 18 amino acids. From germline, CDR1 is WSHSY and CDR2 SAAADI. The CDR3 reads CASSKSNLIRSSYNEQFF. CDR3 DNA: TGCGCCAGCAGTAAGTCCAACCTCATTAGGAGCTCCTACAATGAGCAGTTCTTC.

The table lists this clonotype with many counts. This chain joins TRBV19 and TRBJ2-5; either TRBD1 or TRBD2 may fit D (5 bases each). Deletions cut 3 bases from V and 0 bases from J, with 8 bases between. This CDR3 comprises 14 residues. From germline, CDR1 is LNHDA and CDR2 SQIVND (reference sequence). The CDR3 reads CASSIRGYQETQYF. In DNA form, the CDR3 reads TGTGCCAGTAGTATTCGGGGCTACCAAGAGACCCAGTACTTC. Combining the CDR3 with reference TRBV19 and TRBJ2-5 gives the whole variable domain DGGITQSPKYLFRKEGQNVTLSCEQNLNHDAMYWYRQDPGQGLRLIYYSQIVNDFQKGDIAEGYSVSREKKESFPLTVTSAQKNPTAFYLCASSIRGYQETQYFGPGTRLLVL.

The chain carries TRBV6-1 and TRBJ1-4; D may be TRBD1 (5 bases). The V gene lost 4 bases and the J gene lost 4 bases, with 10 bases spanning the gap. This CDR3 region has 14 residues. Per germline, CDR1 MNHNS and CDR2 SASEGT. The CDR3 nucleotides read TGTGCCAGCAGTGTAGGACACCTTAATGAAAAACTGTTTTTT. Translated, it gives CASSVGHLNEKLFF.

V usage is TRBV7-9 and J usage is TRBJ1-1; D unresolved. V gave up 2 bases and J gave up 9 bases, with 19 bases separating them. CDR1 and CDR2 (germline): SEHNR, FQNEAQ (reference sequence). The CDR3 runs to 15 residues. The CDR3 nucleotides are TGTGCCAGCAGCTTATTGGCCGCTCGAGAAGGAAAAGCTTTCTTT. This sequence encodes CASSLLAAREGKAFF.

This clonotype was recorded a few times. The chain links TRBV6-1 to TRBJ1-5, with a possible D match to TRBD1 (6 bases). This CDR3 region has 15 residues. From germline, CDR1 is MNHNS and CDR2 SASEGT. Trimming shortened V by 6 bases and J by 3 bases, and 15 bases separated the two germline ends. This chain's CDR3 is CASSPRSGDNQPQHF. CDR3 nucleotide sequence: TGTGCCAGCAGCCCCCGGTCAGGGGACAATCAGCCCCAGCATTTT.

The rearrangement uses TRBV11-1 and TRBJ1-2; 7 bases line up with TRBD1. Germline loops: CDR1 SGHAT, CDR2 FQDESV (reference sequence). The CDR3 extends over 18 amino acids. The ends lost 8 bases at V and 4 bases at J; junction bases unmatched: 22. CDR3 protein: CASSTSGTFIPGGYGYTF. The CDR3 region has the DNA TGTGCCAGCTCCACTAGTGGGACTTTCATCCCAGGGGGCTATGGCTACACCTTC.

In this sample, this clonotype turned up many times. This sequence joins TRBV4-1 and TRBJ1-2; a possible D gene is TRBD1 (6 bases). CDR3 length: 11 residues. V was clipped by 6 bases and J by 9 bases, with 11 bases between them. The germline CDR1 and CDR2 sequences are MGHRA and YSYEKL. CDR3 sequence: CASRYRESYTF. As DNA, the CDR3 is TGCGCCAGCAGGTACAGGGAGAGCTACACCTTC.

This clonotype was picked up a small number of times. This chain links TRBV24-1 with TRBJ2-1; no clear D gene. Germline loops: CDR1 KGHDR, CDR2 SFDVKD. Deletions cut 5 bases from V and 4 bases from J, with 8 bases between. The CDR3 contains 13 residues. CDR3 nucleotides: TGTGCCACCAGTGCGGCAATTTACAATGAGCAGTTCTTC. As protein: CATSAAIYNEQFF.

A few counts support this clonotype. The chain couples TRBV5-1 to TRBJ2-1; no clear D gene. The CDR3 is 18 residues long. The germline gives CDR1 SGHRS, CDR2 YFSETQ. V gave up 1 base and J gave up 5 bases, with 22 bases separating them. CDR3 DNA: TGCGCCAGCAGCTTGTATGTATCGGGCATCGCCCGAGACAATGAGCAGTTCTTC. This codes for CASSLYVSGIARDNEQFF.

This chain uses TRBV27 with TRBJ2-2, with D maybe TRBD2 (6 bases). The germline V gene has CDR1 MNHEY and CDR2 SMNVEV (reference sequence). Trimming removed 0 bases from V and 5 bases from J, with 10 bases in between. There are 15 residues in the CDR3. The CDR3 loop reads CASSLSTGTTGELFF. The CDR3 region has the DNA TGTGCCAGCAGTTTATCGACGGGGACTACCGGGGAGCTGTTTTTT.

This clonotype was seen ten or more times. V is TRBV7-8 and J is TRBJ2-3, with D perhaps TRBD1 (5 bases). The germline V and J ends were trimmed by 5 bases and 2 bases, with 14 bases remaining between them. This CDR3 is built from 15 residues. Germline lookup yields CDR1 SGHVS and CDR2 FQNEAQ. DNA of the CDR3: TGTGCCAGCAGCCAGTGGGGCGGAACCACAGATACGCAGTATTTT. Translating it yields CASSQWGGTTDTQYF.

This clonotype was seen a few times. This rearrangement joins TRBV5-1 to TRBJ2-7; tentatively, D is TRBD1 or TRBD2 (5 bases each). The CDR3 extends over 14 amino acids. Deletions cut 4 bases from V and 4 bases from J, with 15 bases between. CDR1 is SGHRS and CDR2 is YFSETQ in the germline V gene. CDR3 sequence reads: CASSPPGARYEQYF. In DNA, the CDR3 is TGCGCCAGCAGCCCGCCCGGGGCTCGATACGAGCAGTACTTC. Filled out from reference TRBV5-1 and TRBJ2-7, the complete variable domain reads KAGVTQTPRYLIKTRGQQVTLSCSPISGHRSVSWYQQTPGQGLQFLFEYFSETQRNKGNFPGRFSGRQFSNSRSEMNVSTLELGDSALYLCASSPPGARYEQYFGPGTRLTVT.

As DNA, the CDR3 is TGTGCCAGCAGCAACTCCGAACTAGCGGGAGCAGAGACCCAGTACTTC. The encoded protein is CASSNSELAGAETQYF. This chain links TRBV21-1 with TRBJ2-5; the table's D call, TRBD2, was not checked against the DNA. TRBV21-1 counts as a pseudogene. This CDR3 region has 16 residues.

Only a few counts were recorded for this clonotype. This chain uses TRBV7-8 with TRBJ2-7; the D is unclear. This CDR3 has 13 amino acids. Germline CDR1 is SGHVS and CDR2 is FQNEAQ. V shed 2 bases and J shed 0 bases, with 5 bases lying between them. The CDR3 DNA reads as TGTGCCAGCAGCTTATCACTCTCCTACGAGCAGTACGTC. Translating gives CASSLSLSYEQYV.

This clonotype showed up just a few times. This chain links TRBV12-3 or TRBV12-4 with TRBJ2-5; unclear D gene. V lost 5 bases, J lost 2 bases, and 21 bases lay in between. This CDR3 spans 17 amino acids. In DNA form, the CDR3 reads TGTGCCAGCAGTCCCGGGCACCACCCCAAGGCTCAAGAGACCCAGTACTTC. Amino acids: CASSPGHHPKAQETQYF.

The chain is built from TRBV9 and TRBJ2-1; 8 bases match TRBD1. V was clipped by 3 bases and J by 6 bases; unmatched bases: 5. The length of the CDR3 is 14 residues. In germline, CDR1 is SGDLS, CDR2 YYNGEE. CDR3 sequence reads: CASSASTGGNEQFF. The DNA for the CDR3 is TGTGCCAGCAGCGCGTCCACAGGGGGCAATGAGCAGTTCTTC.

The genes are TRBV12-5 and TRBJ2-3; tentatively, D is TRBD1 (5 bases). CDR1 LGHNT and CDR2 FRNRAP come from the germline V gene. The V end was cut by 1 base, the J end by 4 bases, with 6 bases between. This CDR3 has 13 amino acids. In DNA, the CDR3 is TGTGCTAGTGGTTTGGGGGGCGCAGATACGCAGTATTTT. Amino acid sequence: CASGLGGADTQYF.

The CDR3: CASSHQGAKAFF. In DNA form, the CDR3 reads TGTGCCAGTAGTCATCAGGGGGCGAAAGCTTTCTTT. The V gene is TRBV19, the J gene TRBJ1-1; 8 positions agree with TRBD1. After removal of 5 bases from V and 9 bases from J, the junction contained 5 bases not matched to a gene. This CDR3 has 12 residues. Looked up from germline, CDR1 is LNHDA and CDR2 is SQIVND (reference sequence).

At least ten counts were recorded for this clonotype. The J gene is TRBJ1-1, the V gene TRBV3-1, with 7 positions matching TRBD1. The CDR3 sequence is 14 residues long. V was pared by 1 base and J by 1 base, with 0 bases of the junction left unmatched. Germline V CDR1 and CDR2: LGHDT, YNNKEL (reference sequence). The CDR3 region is CASSQGTGNTEAFF. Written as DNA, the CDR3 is TGTGCCAGCAGCCAAGGGACAGGGAACACTGAAGCTTTCTTT.

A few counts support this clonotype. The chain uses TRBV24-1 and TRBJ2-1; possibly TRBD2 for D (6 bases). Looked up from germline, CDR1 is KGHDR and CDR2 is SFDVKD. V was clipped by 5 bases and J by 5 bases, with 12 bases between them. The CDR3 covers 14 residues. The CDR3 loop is CATSVEGLDNEQFF. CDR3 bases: TGTGCCACCAGTGTGGAGGGGCTCGACAATGAGCAGTTCTTC.

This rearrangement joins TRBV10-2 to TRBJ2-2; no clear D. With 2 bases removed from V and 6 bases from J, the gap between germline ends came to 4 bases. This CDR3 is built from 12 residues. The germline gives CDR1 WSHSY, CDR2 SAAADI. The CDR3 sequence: CASSEQPGELFF. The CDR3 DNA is TGCGCCAGCAGTGAGCAGCCCGGGGAGCTGTTTTTT.

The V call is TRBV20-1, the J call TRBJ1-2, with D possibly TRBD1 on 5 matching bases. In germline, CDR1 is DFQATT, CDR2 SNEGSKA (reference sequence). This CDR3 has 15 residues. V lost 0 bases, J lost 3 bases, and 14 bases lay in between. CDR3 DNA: TGCAGTGCTAGAGATTTCAGAGGGGTTGACTATGGCTACACCTTC. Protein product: CSARDFRGVDYGYTF.

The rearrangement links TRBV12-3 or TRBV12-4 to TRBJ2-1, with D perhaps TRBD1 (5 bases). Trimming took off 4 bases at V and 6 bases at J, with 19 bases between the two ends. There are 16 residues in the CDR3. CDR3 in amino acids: CASSYPLSTGGNEQFF. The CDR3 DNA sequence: TGTGCCAGCAGTTATCCCCTTAGCACAGGCGGCAATGAGCAGTTCTTC.

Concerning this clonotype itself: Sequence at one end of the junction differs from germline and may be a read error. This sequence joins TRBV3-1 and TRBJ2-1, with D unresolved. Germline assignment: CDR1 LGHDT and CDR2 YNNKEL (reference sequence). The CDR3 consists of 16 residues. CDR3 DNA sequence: TGTGCCAGCAGCCAAGATCCCGCTCAGGCCTATAATGAGCAGTTCTTC. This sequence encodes CASSQDPAQAYNEQFF.

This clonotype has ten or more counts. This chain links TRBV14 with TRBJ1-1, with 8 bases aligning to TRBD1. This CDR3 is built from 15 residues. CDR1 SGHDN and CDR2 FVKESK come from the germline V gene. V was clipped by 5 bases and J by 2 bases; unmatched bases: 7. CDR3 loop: CASSFRTGINTEAFF. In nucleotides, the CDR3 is TGTGCCAGCAGCTTCCGGACAGGGATCAACACTGAAGCTTTCTTT.

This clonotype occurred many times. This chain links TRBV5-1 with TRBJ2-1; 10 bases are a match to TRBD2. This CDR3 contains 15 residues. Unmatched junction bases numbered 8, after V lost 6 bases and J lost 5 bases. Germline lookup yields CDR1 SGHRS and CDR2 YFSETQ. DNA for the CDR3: TGCGCCAGCATGAGAAGCGGGAGGGCCGACAATGAGCAGTTCTTC. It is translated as CASMRSGRADNEQFF.

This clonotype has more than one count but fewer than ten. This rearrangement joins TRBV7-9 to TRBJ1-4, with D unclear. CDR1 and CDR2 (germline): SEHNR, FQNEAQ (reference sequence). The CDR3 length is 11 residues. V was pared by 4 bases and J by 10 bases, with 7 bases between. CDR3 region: CASSSAAKLFF. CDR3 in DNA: TGTGCCAGCAGCTCCGCGGCAAAACTGTTTTTT.